The clone carrying this T cell receptor (beta chain) was seen more than once but under ten times. Its antigen is as yet unknown. The sample originates from a study of T cells after yellow fever vaccination. Points from the study as a whole: Clonotype sharing between CD4 and CD8 compartments was small. Detected again after the booster were most primary-vaccination clones, at roughly 95% CD4 and about 90% CD8. From the bulk population, abundant clonotypes could contaminate and appear within FACS-sorted repertoires.

The TCR cDNA carried a universal primer site and UMIs from 5'RACE template switching. MiXCR, run by TCRdb on the 5' RACE reads, gives a single entry per CDR3 protein. Altogether 150,000 or so distinct CDR3 sequences are present, about 6.2% being singletons, with the ten largest covering approximately 0.64%. The CDR3 runs 14 residues. The ends lost 6 bases at V and 7 bases at J; junction bases unmatched: 8. The germline V gene encodes CDR1 SGHTA and CDR2 FQGNSA. The rearrangement uses TRBV7-2 and TRBJ2-2; 7 nucleotides match TRBD1. This TCR derives from a man younger than 45 who received the YFV17D yellow fever vaccine. The input for sequencing was CD4+ T cells sorted from PBMCs, taken 10 days after the yellow fever booster vaccination. CDR3 in amino acids: CASSRQGVSGELFF. The CDR3 nucleotides read TGTGCCAGCAGTCGACAGGGTGTTAGCGGGGAGCTGTTTTTT.